This TCR beta chain was observed in a study of T-cell memory formation after mild COVID-19. Whole-study findings and limits: For contracting clones, CD4+ ones sat mainly in CM and EM, CD8+ in EMRA. Memory from before infection featured some responding clones, which suggests cross-reactive memory joined. CD4+ bias marked clones expanding day 15 to 37, unlike balanced contracting clones.

TCRdb reanalysed the 5' RACE reads using MiXCR and keeps one entry per CDR3 protein. The sample carries about half a million distinct CDR3 sequences, about 18% recorded once. About this clonotype itself: The antigen is not known.

Sequenced: PBMCs or a T cell subset sorted from them (not recorded which). This sequence originates from an adult woman who had mild COVID-19 (a few samples of this study predate the infection). Cell type and time point are not known.

The CDR3 DNA sequence: TGTGCCAGCAGCTTAGAAGAAGTAGCGGGGGGGCCCAATGAGCAGTTCTTC. It translates to CASSLEEVAGGPNEQFF. The rearrangement links TRBV7-9 to TRBJ2-1; 11 nucleotides match TRBD2. The CDR3 totals 17 residues. V was pared by 1 base and J by 6 bases, with 8 bases of the junction left unmatched. Germline V CDR1 and CDR2: SEHNR, FQNEAQ (reference sequence).